This is a list of T cell receptor beta chains from one sample in a study of early T cells in non-severe SARS-CoV-2 infection. Using its own MiXCR run on the 5' RACE reads, TCRdb lists one record per CDR3 protein. The sample contains tens of thousands of distinct CDR3 sequences, about 12% of which appear only once. The sequenced sample was whole blood. These receptors all come from an adult who was a healthcare worker with PCR-confirmed SARS-CoV-2 infection or an uninfected control (not recorded which). The CDR3 runs from the conserved cysteine through the conserved F or W. The order of the fields is CDR3 protein, D gene, V gene. A D gene is named only where the DNA matches it firmly.

CAWSTKRDSPLHF,.,TRBV30
CASSYGGGEGNEQFF,.,TRBV6-6
CANTGLAGVGEQYF,TRBD2,TRBV6-5
CASSQGDRGLSSPKVDTQYF,TRBD1,TRBV4-2
CASSRLGGKDGNEQFF,.,TRBV7-4
CASSADSPTTDTQYF,.,TRBV10-1
CCGTWGGDEQYF,TRBD2,TRBV29-1
CASSRVGQGALGNEQFF,TRBD1,TRBV7-8
CASSRGTSGRTDTQYF,TRBD2,TRBV11-3
CATSAGGGNTEAFF,.,TRBV15
CASSPRLATSTDTQYF,TRBD2,TRBV9
CASTPLDRVNTDTQYF,TRBD1,TRBV19
CSARPAGTNTGELFF,.,TRBV20-1
CASSLGRLNEQFF,.,TRBV11-3
CASSFVGPNTEAFF,.,TRBV7-2
CASSLWSGQPQHF,.,TRBV27
CASSLVGGTSTGELFF,.,TRBV7-2
CSALRVDAEAFF,.,TRBV20-1
CASSVAGTDEQFF,.,TRBV9
CSVVGGYEQYF,.,TRBV29-1
CASSLGTGGGNQPQHF,TRBD1,TRBV12-3/TRBV12-4
CASSYTDQNTEAFF,.,TRBV6-2/TRBV6-3
CAWSIDIYNEQFF,.,TRBV30
CASRDRVNQPQHF,TRBD1,TRBV6-2/TRBV6-3
CSARRGPTNEKLFF,.,TRBV20-1
CASSPRPGNTEAFF,.,TRBV18
CASSQSIAGPNTGELFF,TRBD2,TRBV4-2
CASSFRAHNYNEQFF,.,TRBV12-3/TRBV12-4
CSASPGAGNTGELFF,.,TRBV20-1
CSAPPGLEETQYF,.,TRBV20-1